Described below is a single T cell receptor beta chain sequence and its context. This entry belongs to a study of cytomegalovirus exposure and HLA in healthy donors. Amplification used 60 Vbeta primers and 13 Jbeta primers. Assay used: immunoSEQ multiplex PCR; TCRdb lists only in-frame clones, some missing. The sample includes roughly 130,000 clones, around four fifths of them seen just once. The V gene end was trimmed by 0 bases and the J gene end by 3 bases; junction bases not matched to a gene: 3. The CDR3 sequence is 15 residues long. Germline CDR1 is LGHNA and CDR2 is YNFKEQ. The gene calls are TRBV4-2 and TRBJ2-5, with 8 nucleotides matching TRBD1. This TCR came from a middle-aged woman in good health and CMV-seropositive. What was sequenced was PBMCs. CDR3 sequence: CASSQDGQGKETQYF. CDR3 nucleotides: TGTGCCAGCAGCCAAGACGGACAGGGAAAAGAGACCCAGTACTTC.